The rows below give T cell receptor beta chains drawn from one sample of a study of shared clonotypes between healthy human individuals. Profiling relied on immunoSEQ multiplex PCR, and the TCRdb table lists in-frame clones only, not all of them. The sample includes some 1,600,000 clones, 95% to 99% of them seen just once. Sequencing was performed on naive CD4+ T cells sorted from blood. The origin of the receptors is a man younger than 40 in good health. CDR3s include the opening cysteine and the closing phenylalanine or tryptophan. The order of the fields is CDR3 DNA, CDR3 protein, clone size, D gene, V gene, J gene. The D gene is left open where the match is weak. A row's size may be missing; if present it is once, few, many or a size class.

TGTGCCGGACGGTTTTTACAGGGTTTCAGCTACACCTTC,CAGRFLQGFSYTF,NA,NA,TRBV30,TRBJ1-2
TGCAGCGTGGTCCCTGGGGGAATGAACACTGAAGCTTTCTTT,CSVVPGGMNTEAFF,NA,NA,TRBV29-1,TRBJ1-1
TGTGCCAGCAGCTTACAAGCGGCGAACACTGAAGCTTTCTTT,CASSLQAANTEAFF,NA,NA,TRBV5-8,TRBJ1-1
TGTGCCAGCAGCTTGGTAGCCTTTGTCGGCGAGCAGTACTTC,CASSLVAFVGEQYF,NA,NA,TRBV5-8,TRBJ2-7
TGTGCCAGCAGTAACGGCGCTGAAGCTTTCTTT,CASSNGAEAFF,NA,NA,TRBV6-5,TRBJ1-1
TGCGCCAGCGGGGAACTAGCGGGTCCATCCCACGAGCAGTACTTC,CASGELAGPSHEQYF,once,TRBD2,TRBV10-2,TRBJ2-7
TGTGCCAGCAGCTTAGGGCGTAGGGGACAGGGGGACTATGGCTACACCTTC,CASSLGRRGQGDYGYTF,once,TRBD1,TRBV7-8,TRBJ1-2
TGTGCCAGTAGTTTCCGGGACAGTCCTAATGAAAAACTGTTTTTT,CASSFRDSPNEKLFF,NA,TRBD1,TRBV19,TRBJ1-4
TGTGCCAGCAGTGAACGTCTAGCGGGAGTAAATGAGCAGTTCTTC,CASSERLAGVNEQFF,NA,TRBD2,TRBV2,TRBJ2-1
TGCAGCGTGGACAGGGGGCCCGAAGAGACCCAGTACTTC,CSVDRGPEETQYF,NA,TRBD1,TRBV29-1,TRBJ2-5
TGTGCCAGCAAACCCTCCGGGGGCTCCTACAATGAGCAGTTCTTC,CASKPSGGSYNEQFF,NA,NA,TRBV28,TRBJ2-1
TGCGCCAGCAGCCCGGGACTAGCGGGAACAGGGACTTACAATGAGCAGTTCTTC,CASSPGLAGTGTYNEQFF,NA,TRBD2,TRBV10-1,TRBJ2-1
TGCGCCAGCAGTGAGTCTCCAGGGGGAAACAATGAGCAGTTCTTC,CASSESPGGNNEQFF,NA,TRBD1,TRBV10-1,TRBJ2-1
TGTGCCAGCAGTTTATTACACGGCTCTGGAAACACCATATATTTT,CASSLLHGSGNTIYF,NA,NA,TRBV28,TRBJ1-3
TGTGCCATCAGGAAGACTAGCGGGCACAATGAGCAGTTCTTC,CAIRKTSGHNEQFF,NA,TRBD2,TRBV10-3,TRBJ2-1
TGTGCCAGCAGGCTTCGGGTGTTCGAGCGGACAAGATCCGAGCAGTACTTC,CASRLRVFERTRSEQYF,NA,NA,TRBV5-6,TRBJ2-7
TGTGCCAGCAGCGTACTAGCGGTCCAGGGGACCCAGTACTTC,CASSVLAVQGTQYF,NA,TRBD2,TRBV9,TRBJ2-5
TGTGCCAGTAGGTTAACCGGGACAGGGATCTACGAGCAGTACTTC,CASRLTGTGIYEQYF,NA,TRBD1,TRBV19,TRBJ2-7
TGCACCAGCAGCCAAGATCGAGGGGGCAATGAGCAGTTCTTC,CTSSQDRGGNEQFF,NA,NA,TRBV1,TRBJ2-1
TGTGCCAGCAGCTTCGGGGGCGCAGGGTATGGCTACACCTTC,CASSFGGAGYGYTF,NA,NA,TRBV11-2,TRBJ1-2
TGTGCCAGCAGCAAGGGACTAGCGGGAGGCAATGAGCAGTTCTTC,CASSKGLAGGNEQFF,NA,TRBD2,TRBV9,TRBJ2-1
TGTGCCAGCAGTGATTTGGGGAACGGTGAGCAGTTCTTC,CASSDLGNGEQFF,NA,NA,TRBV2,TRBJ2-1
TGTGCCAGCAGCCAAGATCGGCTAGCGGGAGGCCGGGGGGACTACGAGCAGTACTTC,CASSQDRLAGGRGDYEQYF,NA,TRBD2,TRBV4-2,TRBJ2-7
TGTGCCAGCTCAGGTCGAATGGAACCGAGCAATCAGCCCCAGCATTTT,CASSGRMEPSNQPQHF,NA,NA,TRBV18,TRBJ1-5
TGTGCCAGCAGCGTGCCCGGAGCGTCGTCCTACAATGAGCAGTTCTTC,CASSVPGASSYNEQFF,NA,NA,TRBV9,TRBJ2-1
TGTGCCAGCAGCTTGGTCGTCGACGGTGCCTACACCTTC,CASSLVVDGAYTF,NA,NA,TRBV5-6,TRBJ1-2
TGTGCCAGCAGCCTCGCCTCAGGCCGGGGAGATACGCAGTATTTT,CASSLASGRGDTQYF,NA,NA,TRBV5-4,TRBJ2-3
TGTGCCAGCAGTTCCCCTAGCGGGAGGGACTACAATGAGCAGTTCTTC,CASSSPSGRDYNEQFF,NA,TRBD2,TRBV28,TRBJ2-1
TGCGCCAGCAGCCCTAACCCCCTTAGCGGCACCTACAATGAGCAGTTCTTC,CASSPNPLSGTYNEQFF,NA,NA,TRBV4-3,TRBJ2-1
TGTGCCTGGAGTGTCTCGGCACCGAGCTATGGCTACACCTTC,CAWSVSAPSYGYTF,NA,NA,TRBV30,TRBJ1-2
TGCGCCAGCAGCAAGGGCAGCGGGAGCTACGAGCAGTACTTC,CASSKGSGSYEQYF,NA,TRBD2,TRBV5-1,TRBJ2-7
TGTGCCAGCAGTTTATTAGGCCCAGAGCAGTTCTTC,CASSLLGPEQFF,NA,NA,TRBV28,TRBJ2-1
TGTGCCAGCTCACCCCCTATTAGCGGCGGCTACGAGCAGTACTTC,CASSPPISGGYEQYF,NA,NA,TRBV18,TRBJ2-7
TGTGCCAGCAGCGAACTAGCGGGGGTTGTAGATACGCAGTATTTT,CASSELAGVVDTQYF,NA,TRBD2,TRBV11-3,TRBJ2-3
TGTGCCAGCAGCCTAAACCAGGGAAGGCAAGAGACCCAGTACTTC,CASSLNQGRQETQYF,NA,NA,TRBV9,TRBJ2-5
TGTGCCAGCCACTCTGGAGGGGGACTAGCGGGATTCCAAGAGACCCAGTACTTC,CASHSGGGLAGFQETQYF,NA,TRBD2,TRBV7-6,TRBJ2-5
TGTGCCAGCAGTCCACCACCAAGGGGTGGCTACACCTTC,CASSPPPRGGYTF,NA,NA,TRBV28,TRBJ1-2
TGTGCCAGCAGCACCAGCGGGAGAAACTACAATGAGCAGTTCTTC,CASSTSGRNYNEQFF,NA,TRBD2,TRBV6-7,TRBJ2-1
TGCGCCAGCAGCTATACGACGAGCCAAGAGACCCAGTACTTC,CASSYTTSQETQYF,NA,NA,TRBV5-1,TRBJ2-5
TGCGCCAGCAGCTTGGTAGACAGCACTGAAGCTTTCTTT,CASSLVDSTEAFF,NA,NA,TRBV5-1,TRBJ1-1
TGTGCCAGTAGTATTACTGACGGGAATGAAAAACTGTTTTTT,CASSITDGNEKLFF,once,NA,TRBV19,TRBJ1-4
TGCGCCAGCAGTGACCTCGGACGGACCCATTCGGCTTTCTTT,CASSDLGRTHSAFF,NA,NA,TRBV10-2,TRBJ1-1
TGCGCCAGCAGCCAAGGGTCTGGGGGCACCCGTTCTCTAGAGACCCAGTACTTC,CASSQGSGGTRSLETQYF,NA,NA,TRBV4-3,TRBJ2-5
TGTGCCAGCTCACCATTATCCGGGACGAACAATGAGCAGTTCTTC,CASSPLSGTNNEQFF,NA,NA,TRBV18,TRBJ2-1
TGCGCCAGCAGCCCCCCCGGACAGCCAAACAGTGAGCAGTTCTTC,CASSPPGQPNSEQFF,once,NA,TRBV5-1,TRBJ2-1
TGTGCCACCAGCAGAGATCTAGGCGGGACCAATGAGCAGTTCTTC,CATSRDLGGTNEQFF,NA,NA,TRBV15,TRBJ2-1
TGTGCCAGTTCCGTCGACCGACTGAACTATGGCTACACCTTC,CASSVDRLNYGYTF,NA,NA,TRBV2,TRBJ1-2
TGTGCCAGCAGTTACTCGGCCCTACGGTCGATAGCACCCATATATTTT,CASSYSALRSIAPIYF,NA,NA,TRBV6-5,TRBJ1-3
TGTGCCAGCAGCTTATTCTCGGGGGTTCATCTGGGCTATGGCTACACCTTC,CASSLFSGVHLGYGYTF,NA,NA,TRBV7-6,TRBJ1-2
TGTGCCAGCAGTCTAGGGACAGCCCCGGACATTCAGTACTTC,CASSLGTAPDIQYF,NA,TRBD1,TRBV27,TRBJ2-4
TGTGCCAGCGTCTCTCCCGGGACAGGGGGCTACACTGAAGCTTTCTTT,CASVSPGTGGYTEAFF,NA,TRBD1,TRBV25-1,TRBJ1-1
TGTGCCAGCAGCTCTAGACCGACTAGCGGGAACACCGGGGAGCTGTTTTTT,CASSSRPTSGNTGELFF,NA,TRBD2,TRBV7-6,TRBJ2-2
TGCGCCAGCAGTGAATGGAGGAACACTGAAGCTTTCTTT,CASSEWRNTEAFF,NA,NA,TRBV10-2,TRBJ1-1
TGTGCCAGCAGTCCCGGACGAGGACAAACTCTGTTTTTT,CASSPGRGQTLFF,NA,NA,TRBV6-5,TRBJ1-4
TGTGCCAGCAGCGTAGATGATAGGGGGGGCTACGAGCAGTACTTC,CASSVDDRGGYEQYF,NA,NA,TRBV9,TRBJ2-7
TGTGCCAGCAGCGCGACGGGACTGGACACTGAAGCTTTCTTT,CASSATGLDTEAFF,NA,NA,TRBV5-6,TRBJ1-1
TGTGCCAGCAGCATAGCGGGCCTCTCCTACGAGCAGTACTTC,CASSIAGLSYEQYF,NA,TRBD2,TRBV27,TRBJ2-7